This T cell receptor beta chain was identified in a study of T-cell reconstitution after alpha-beta-depleted transplantation in children. This clonotype showed up many times. Unique molecular identifiers were built into the TCRbeta library. TCRdb independently ran MiXCR on the PCR reads; one entry per CDR3 protein. This sample has hundreds of thousands of distinct CDR3 sequences, with 11% found just once. V was cut by 1 base and J by 1 base, with 4 bases left in between. The CDR3 length is 14 residues. Per the germline V gene, CDR1 is SGHTA and CDR2 is FQGNSA. The sequences come from PBMCs, collected before TCRalphabeta/CD19-depleted stem cell transplant. The chain uses TRBV7-2 and TRBJ2-2; D ambiguous. The sequence came from a child less than two years old with acute myeloid leukemia, due to receive a stem cell transplant. CDR3 sequence: CASSLVLNTGELFF. The DNA of the CDR3 is TGTGCCAGCAGCTTAGTTCTGAACACCGGGGAGCTGTTTTTT.